The T cell receptor beta chain described here comes from a study of blood T cell repertoires in COVID-19. Across the study: Whether acute or convalescent, the COVID-19 samples came from the United States, Italy and Spain. Nucleic acid was either cDNA or gDNA, and it came from T cells, B-cell-depleted T cells, or PBMCs.

As originally analysed: Cell counts per sample came from amplifying reference gene primers. Data came from immunoSEQ multiplex PCR; TCRdb stores just in-frame clones and leaves some out. V, J and clone size are those of that table, while D and trimming were read from the DNA. This table holds about 240,000 clones, 82% found once. The V end was cut by 7 bases, the J end by 1 base, with 14 bases between. The germline CDR1 and CDR2 sequences are LNHDA and SQIVND (reference sequence). The CDR3 has 16 amino acids. Sample: peripheral blood. The sequence came from a woman aged 60 to 75 with active or convalescent COVID-19. This chain links TRBV19 with TRBJ2-6; no clear D gene. The CDR3 sequence: CASMPGRKSGANVLTF. The CDR3 nucleotides read TGTGCCAGTATGCCAGGAAGAAAATCTGGGGCCAACGTCCTGACTTTC.